The 8 T cell receptor beta chains reported below all come from one sample, sequenced in a study of OX40 agonist ivuxolimab in advanced cancers. Data came from immunoSEQ multiplex PCR; TCRdb stores just in-frame clones and leaves some out. This sample has some 66,000 clones, with less than 90% found just once. The specimen was CD4+ or CD8+ T cells sorted from blood, collected in a trial of the OX40 agonist ivuxolimab. Receptor source: an adult with an advanced solid tumor such as melanoma, head and neck, liver or kidney cancer.

The V call is TRBV11-3, the J call TRBJ2-3; D uncertain. CDR3 length equals 14 residues. V gave up 1 base and J gave up 2 bases, with 7 bases separating them. Germline V gives CDR1 SGHNT, CDR2 YENEEA. CDR3 sequence reads: CASSLVPFTDTQYF. In nucleotides, the CDR3 is TGTGCCAGCAGCTTAGTTCCTTTCACAGATACGCAGTATTTT. The whole variable domain, remainder taken from reference TRBV11-3 and TRBJ2-3, is EAGVVQSPRYKIIEKKQPVAFWCNPISGHNTLYWYLQNLGQGPELLIRYENEEAVDDSQLPKDRFSAERLKGVDSTLKIQPAELGDSAVYLCASSLVPFTDTQYFGPGTRLTVL.

This chain joins TRBV29-1 and TRBJ2-3; TRBD2 agrees at 8 bases. Germline CDR1 reads SQVTM; CDR2 reads ANQGSEA. The CDR3 has 16 residues. With 4 bases clipped from V and 4 bases from J, the junction kept 13 bases outside the gene matches. CDR3 loop: CSVAFYDTSGPDTQYF. Here the CDR3 DNA reads TGCAGCGTTGCCTTTTACGATACTAGCGGCCCAGATACGCAGTATTTT.

The chain is built from TRBV7-2 and TRBJ2-3; TRBD2 is a possible D gene (6 bases). There are 17 residues in the CDR3. Germline CDR1 reads SGHTA; CDR2 reads FQGNSA. V dropped 0 bases and J dropped 1 base, with 14 bases sitting between them. This CDR3 is CASSLADTSWGTDTQYF. CDR3 DNA: TGTGCCAGCAGCTTAGCCGATACTAGCTGGGGCACAGATACGCAGTATTTT. Drawing the rest from reference TRBV7-2 and TRBJ2-3, the complete variable domain is GAGVSQSPSNKVTEKGKDVELRCDPISGHTALYWYRQSLGQGLEFLIYFQGNSAPDKSGLPSDRFSAERTGGSVSTLTIQRTQQEDSAVYLCASSLADTSWGTDTQYFGPGTRLTVL.

J is TRBJ1-5 and V is TRBV15; 9 bases fit TRBD1. CDR3 length equals 15 residues. Germline CDR1 LNHNV, CDR2 YYDKDF (reference sequence). V shed 3 bases, J shed 7 bases, and the junction held 7 bases outside the gene matches. The CDR3 region has the DNA TGTGCCACCAGCAGGGATCGGGACAGGGCGCAGCCCCAGCATTTT. Translated: CATSRDRDRAQPQHF. The variable domain in full, with the rest retrieved from reference TRBV15 and TRBJ1-5, is DAMVIQNPRYQVTQFGKPVTLSCSQTLNHNVMYWYQQKSSQAPKLLFHYYDKDFNNEADTPDNFQSRRPNTSFCFLDIRSPGLGDTAMYLCATSRDRDRAQPQHFGDGTRLSIL.

The V gene is TRBV6-5, the J gene TRBJ2-2; TRBD1 matches 7 bases. The junction had 3 bases not matched to a gene; V was cut back by 10 bases and J by 1 base. Germline V lookup: CDR1 MNHEY, CDR2 SVGAGI. The CDR3 sequence is 13 residues long. The CDR3 spells CATRQGNTGELFF. DNA for the CDR3: TGTGCCACCCGACAGGGGAACACCGGGGAGCTGTTTTTT.

The genes are TRBV18 and TRBJ2-2; D not certain. V was clipped by 3 bases and J by 8 bases, with 13 bases between them. Germline values: CDR1 KGHSH, CDR2 LQKENI. CDR3 length equals 14 residues. CDR3 sequence reads: CASSPSLGEGELFF. The CDR3 DNA sequence: TGTGCCAGCTCACCGTCCCTCGGTGAGGGGGAGCTGTTTTTT.

This chain connects TRBV19 to TRBJ1-2, with 7 bases lining up with TRBD1. Germline CDR1 is LNHDA and CDR2 is SQIVND (reference sequence). With 4 bases clipped from V and 4 bases from J, the junction kept 9 bases outside the gene matches. This CDR3 spans 15 amino acids. In nucleotides, the CDR3 is TGTGCCAGTAGTAAAAGGGACAGATGGGTCTATGGCTACACCTTC. This codes for CASSKRDRWVYGYTF.

The CDR3 nucleotides read TGCAGCGTTCCGGGACAGGGTACAAGAGAGCAGTTCTTC. Translating gives CSVPGQGTREQFF. The chain couples TRBV29-1 to TRBJ2-1; TRBD1 matches 9 bases. CDR1 and CDR2 from the germline V gene are SQVTM and ANQGSEA. Trimming removed 5 bases from V and 10 bases from J; junction bases left unmatched: 9. This CDR3 comprises 13 residues.